A single sample is the source of the 5 T cell receptor beta chains below, sequenced in a study of T cell responses to AZD1222 COVID-19 vaccine. Assay: immunoSEQ multiplex PCR; the TCRdb copy retains only in-frame clones and omits some. The sample lists 120,000 or so clones, around 92% occurring once. The input for sequencing was peripheral blood, taken on day 0 of AZD1222 vaccination. These receptors all come from an adult in good health.

The chain is built from TRBV10-3 and TRBJ1-2; D call uncertain. Germline V lookup: CDR1 ENHRY, CDR2 SYGVKD. This CDR3 has 11 residues. The V end lost 5 bases, the J end lost 4 bases, and 5 bases lay between the germline ends. This CDR3 is CAISTRYGYTF. The CDR3 coding sequence is TGTGCCATCAGTACCCGCTATGGCTACACCTTC.

The chain links TRBV19 to TRBJ2-2; possible D gene TRBD2, 6 bases. CDR3 length: 16 amino acids. Trimming removed 0 bases at V and 1 base at J, with 9 bases between. Germline CDR1 and CDR2: LNHDA and SQIVND (reference sequence). The DNA of the CDR3 is TGTGCCAGTAGTATAGATCGGCGGGAGAACACCGGGGAGCTGTTTTTT. Its translation is CASSIDRRENTGELFF.

V is TRBV20-1 and J is TRBJ1-2; no definite D call. From germline, CDR1 is DFQATT and CDR2 SNEGSKA (reference sequence). This CDR3 is built from 11 residues. V lost 6 bases to trimming and J lost 13 bases, with 18 bases between them. CDR3 residues: CSAQTGPPSTF. The CDR3 nucleotides read TGCAGTGCACAGACCGGGCCTCCGAGCACCTTC.

The chain links TRBV10-1 to TRBJ1-1; no reliable D call. Trimming stripped 7 bases from V and 0 bases from J, with 12 bases between. This CDR3 is built from 14 residues. Germline V lookup: CDR1 WNHNN, CDR2 SYGVQD (reference sequence). In nucleotides, the CDR3 is TGCGCCAGCACCTCCCGATACATGAACACTGAAGCTTTCTTT. Translating gives CASTSRYMNTEAFF.

The V call is TRBV7-8, the J call TRBJ2-6; 10 nucleotides agree with TRBD1. Germline V gene lookup returns CDR1 SGHVS and CDR2 FQNEAQ. This CDR3 is built from 17 residues. V lost 4 bases to trimming and J lost 4 bases; unmatched junction nucleotides: 7. Here the CDR3 reads CASSSRQGATGANVLTF. CDR3 coding DNA: TGTGCCAGCAGCTCTAGACAGGGGGCAACAGGGGCCAACGTCCTGACTTTC.